The clone carrying this TCR beta chain appeared once. No antigen is known for it. J lost 2 bases, V lost 1 base, and 2 bases had no gene match. Looked up from germline, CDR1 is SGDLS and CDR2 is YYNGEE. This CDR3 contains 15 residues. The sample originates from a study of cytomegalovirus exposure and HLA in healthy donors. Study-wide points: It was shown in a later analysis that HLA-associated TCR beta chains were more clonally expanded than other, equally common chains. A later look showed TCR association rates differing by HLA locus, highest for DRB1 and lowest for HLA-C. The authors excluded some V segments, including TRBV6-2 and TRBV6-3, as indistinguishable.

Primers for the PCR totalled 60 Vbeta and 13 Jbeta. In the original analysis: An analysis that came later counted 60 million to 80 million unique TCR beta chains, approximately 9.9 million shared. The data were produced by immunoSEQ multiplex PCR, yet TCRdb's version contains in-frame clones alone and is incomplete. D and trimming come from the DNA, and the V and J calls and clone size come from that table. The sample contains 250,000 to 350,000 clones, 86% of which appear only once. This chain connects TRBV9 to TRBJ2-2; 7 bases match TRBD1. Sample: PBMCs. This clonotype was obtained from a man aged 40-55 years in good health and CMV-seropositive. CDR3 nucleotides: TGTGCCAGCAGCGTAACAGGGGTAAACACCGGGGAGCTGTTTTTT. It is translated as CASSVTGVNTGELFF. Together with reference TRBV9 and TRBJ2-2, the CDR3 gives the full variable domain: DSGVTQTPKHLITATGQRVTLRCSPRSGDLSVYWYQQSLDQGLQFLIQYYNGEERAKGNILERFSAQQFPDLHSELNLSSLELGDSALYFCASSVTGVNTGELFFGEGSRLTVL.